A selection of T cell receptor beta chains follows, all from one sample in a study of response to subunit inactivated influenza vaccine. TCRdb reprocessed the RT-PCR reads via MiXCR and lists one record per CDR3 protein. Here the sample spans approximately 730,000 distinct CDR3 sequences, more than 11% being singletons. The material sequenced was PBMCs from blood, taken approximately 15 days before vaccination. The receptors shown here come from a man aged 50 or older who received an inactivated influenza vaccine. Both conserved end residues are part of each CDR3. A D gene is named only where the DNA matches it firmly. The size of a clone is reported for some rows only, either as once, few or many, or as a class for expanded clones.

D gene: NA; clone size: few; J gene: TRBJ2-7; V gene: TRBV20-1; CDR3 protein: CSAVSRGKEEQYF; CDR3 DNA: TGCAGTGCGGTGTCCAGGGGAAAGGAAGAGCAGTACTTC
D gene: TRBD1; clone size: few; J gene: TRBJ2-7; V gene: TRBV20-1; CDR3 protein: CSARDHGRGLYEQYF; CDR3 DNA: TGCAGTGCTAGAGATCATGGCAGGGGGCTGTACGAGCAGTACTTC
D gene: NA; clone size: few; J gene: TRBJ1-1; V gene: TRBV5-1; CDR3 protein: CASRRSGMNTEAFF; CDR3 DNA: TGCGCCAGCAGGAGATCGGGTATGAACACTGAAGCTTTCTTT
D gene: NA; clone size: NA; J gene: TRBJ2-3; V gene: TRBV21-1; CDR3 protein: CASAPPMDSLFPTDTQYF; CDR3 DNA: TGTGCCAGCGCACCTCCGATGGATTCCCTGTTCCCCACAGATACGCAGTATTTT
D gene: NA; clone size: many; J gene: TRBJ2-7; V gene: TRBV11-2; CDR3 protein: CASSPVEKKRSYEQYF; CDR3 DNA: TGTGCCAGCAGCCCCGTCGAAAAGAAGAGGTCCTACGAGCAGTACTTC
D gene: NA; clone size: NA; J gene: TRBJ2-1; V gene: TRBV20-1; CDR3 protein: CSASRVYNEQFF; CDR3 DNA: TGCAGTGCTAGTCGAGTCTACAATGAGCAGTTCTTC
D gene: TRBD1; clone size: NA; J gene: TRBJ2-7; V gene: TRBV29-1; CDR3 protein: CSVEDMAGGLSYEQYF; CDR3 DNA: TGCAGCGTTGAAGATATGGCAGGGGGCCTATCCTACGAGCAGTACTTC
D gene: NA; clone size: few; J gene: TRBJ2-1; V gene: TRBV10-2; CDR3 protein: CASSETGYGVISYNEQFF; CDR3 DNA: TGCGCCAGCAGTGAGACGGGGTACGGGGTCATCTCCTACAATGAGCAGTTCTTC
D gene: TRBD1; clone size: many; J gene: TRBJ2-7; V gene: TRBV5-1; CDR3 protein: CASSLEYGTDEQYF; CDR3 DNA: TGCGCCAGCAGCTTGGAGTACGGGACAGACGAGCAGTACTTC
D gene: NA; clone size: NA; J gene: TRBJ2-1; V gene: TRBV7-9; CDR3 protein: CASSLSVGANEQFF; CDR3 DNA: TGTGCCAGCAGCTTATCGGTGGGAGCAAATGAGCAGTTCTTC
D gene: NA; clone size: few; J gene: TRBJ2-6; V gene: TRBV12-3/TRBV12-4; CDR3 protein: CASSPTLGQRWYSGANVLTF; CDR3 DNA: TGTGCCAGCAGCCCAACACTCGGACAGCGATGGTACTCTGGGGCCAACGTCCTGACTTTC
D gene: NA; clone size: NA; J gene: TRBJ2-2; V gene: TRBV20-1; CDR3 protein: CSARGTGELFF; CDR3 DNA: TGCAGTGCTAGGGGGACCGGGGAGCTGTTTTTT
D gene: NA; clone size: NA; J gene: TRBJ1-1; V gene: TRBV28; CDR3 protein: CASSPTTPLNTEAFF; CDR3 DNA: TGTGCCAGCAGTCCAACGACACCACTGAACACTGAAGCTTTCTTT
D gene: TRBD2; clone size: NA; J gene: TRBJ2-3; V gene: TRBV4-3; CDR3 protein: CASSRSGGAADAQYF; CDR3 DNA: TGCGCCAGCAGCCGCAGCGGGGGAGCCGCCGACGCGCAGTATTTT
D gene: NA; clone size: NA; J gene: TRBJ2-6; V gene: TRBV19; CDR3 protein: CATVKTSGANVLTF; CDR3 DNA: TGTGCCACCGTCAAGACCTCTGGGGCCAACGTCCTGACTTTC
D gene: NA; clone size: few; J gene: TRBJ2-1; V gene: TRBV7-9; CDR3 protein: CASSLMDSHELEQFF; CDR3 DNA: TGTGCCAGCAGCTTAATGGACTCGCATGAGCTTGAGCAGTTCTTC
D gene: NA; clone size: few; J gene: TRBJ2-7; V gene: TRBV20-1; CDR3 protein: CSAWAYEQYF; CDR3 DNA: TGCAGTGCTTGGGCCTACGAGCAGTACTTC
D gene: TRBD2; clone size: many; J gene: TRBJ2-1; V gene: TRBV7-9; CDR3 protein: CASSSSGGSYYNEQFF; CDR3 DNA: TGTGCCAGCAGCTCCAGCGGGGGTTCATACTACAATGAGCAGTTCTTC
D gene: NA; clone size: many; J gene: TRBJ1-4; V gene: TRBV12-3/TRBV12-4; CDR3 protein: CASSSPRGREKLFF; CDR3 DNA: TGTGCCAGCAGTTCCCCCAGGGGAAGAGAAAAACTGTTTTTT
D gene: NA; clone size: few; J gene: TRBJ2-1; V gene: TRBV3-1; CDR3 protein: CASSQLVAHEQFF; CDR3 DNA: TGTGCCAGCAGCCAACTAGTAGCCCATGAGCAGTTCTTC
D gene: TRBD1; clone size: NA; J gene: TRBJ1-2; V gene: TRBV10-3; CDR3 protein: CAISETRDRGNGYTF; CDR3 DNA: TGTGCCATCAGTGAAACTCGGGACAGGGGAAACGGCTACACCTTC
D gene: NA; clone size: few; J gene: TRBJ2-1; V gene: TRBV4-3; CDR3 protein: CASSQDPRLVVNEQFF; CDR3 DNA: TGCGCCAGCAGCCAAGATCCGAGACTAGTTGTCAATGAGCAGTTCTTC
D gene: TRBD2; clone size: few; J gene: TRBJ2-7; V gene: TRBV6-4; CDR3 protein: CASMGLAESFYEQYF; CDR3 DNA: TGTGCCAGCATGGGACTAGCGGAAAGTTTCTACGAGCAGTACTTC
D gene: TRBD1; clone size: NA; J gene: TRBJ1-2; V gene: TRBV25-1; CDR3 protein: CASSEGQAFYGYTF; CDR3 DNA: TGTGCCAGCAGTGAGGGACAGGCCTTCTATGGCTACACCTTC
D gene: NA; clone size: NA; J gene: TRBJ1-2; V gene: TRBV7-2; CDR3 protein: CASSPVGTASGYTF; CDR3 DNA: TGTGCCAGCAGCCCGGTAGGGACCGCCAGCGGCTACACCTTC
D gene: TRBD2; clone size: many; J gene: TRBJ2-7; V gene: TRBV5-5; CDR3 protein: CASSLVSGTLEQYF; CDR3 DNA: TGTGCCAGCAGCTTGGTTAGCGGGACCCTCGAGCAGTACTTC
D gene: TRBD2; clone size: many; J gene: TRBJ2-1; V gene: TRBV9; CDR3 protein: CASSVGGTSGYNEQFF; CDR3 DNA: TGTGCCAGCAGCGTAGGTGGGACTAGCGGCTACAATGAGCAGTTCTTC
D gene: TRBD1; clone size: NA; J gene: TRBJ1-6; V gene: TRBV3-1; CDR3 protein: CASSQTGTVRHSPLHF; CDR3 DNA: TGTGCCAGCAGCCAGACCGGGACAGTGAGGCATTCACCCCTCCACTTT
D gene: TRBD2; clone size: NA; J gene: TRBJ2-7; V gene: TRBV20-1; CDR3 protein: CSASGLAGSLEQYF; CDR3 DNA: TGCAGTGCTAGCGGACTAGCGGGATCCCTCGAGCAGTACTTC
D gene: NA; clone size: few; J gene: TRBJ2-5; V gene: TRBV14; CDR3 protein: CASSHTGSGTQYF; CDR3 DNA: TGTGCCAGCAGCCACACAGGGTCTGGGACCCAGTACTTC
D gene: NA; clone size: NA; J gene: TRBJ2-3; V gene: TRBV5-6; CDR3 protein: CASSTRVSTDTQYF; CDR3 DNA: TGTGCCAGCAGTACGCGGGTGAGCACAGATACGCAGTATTTT
D gene: TRBD1; clone size: NA; J gene: TRBJ2-7; V gene: TRBV5-4; CDR3 protein: CASSTRGTYEQYF; CDR3 DNA: TGTGCCAGCAGCACCAGGGGGACCTACGAGCAGTACTTC
D gene: TRBD1; clone size: NA; J gene: TRBJ2-7; V gene: TRBV5-1; CDR3 protein: CASSTTGRSYEQYF; CDR3 DNA: TGCGCCAGCAGCACGACAGGGAGATCCTACGAGCAGTACTTC
D gene: TRBD1; clone size: many; J gene: TRBJ2-3; V gene: TRBV11-2; CDR3 protein: CASSLEPTGTDTQYF; CDR3 DNA: TGTGCCAGCAGCTTAGAGCCGACAGGGACAGATACGCAGTATTTT
D gene: NA; clone size: NA; J gene: TRBJ2-3; V gene: TRBV10-3; CDR3 protein: CAISDLRGGLTDTQYF; CDR3 DNA: TGTGCCATCAGTGACCTGAGGGGGGGACTCACAGATACGCAGTATTTT
D gene: NA; clone size: NA; J gene: TRBJ2-1; V gene: TRBV20-1; CDR3 protein: CSACRDLGEQFF; CDR3 DNA: TGCAGTGCTTGCCGGGACTTGGGTGAGCAGTTCTTC
D gene: TRBD1; clone size: NA; J gene: TRBJ1-2; V gene: TRBV20-1; CDR3 protein: CSASPRGGSLYGYTF; CDR3 DNA: TGCAGTGCTAGTCCCCGAGGGGGCAGCCTCTATGGCTACACCTTC
D gene: NA; clone size: few; J gene: TRBJ2-2; V gene: TRBV5-1; CDR3 protein: CASSSQGGGELFF; CDR3 DNA: TGCGCCAGCAGCTCTCAGGGTGGCGGGGAGCTGTTTTTT
D gene: NA; clone size: NA; J gene: TRBJ1-4; V gene: TRBV27; CDR3 protein: CASSLYGGGNEKLFF; CDR3 DNA: TGTGCCAGCAGTTTATACGGCGGTGGGAATGAAAAACTGTTTTTT
D gene: NA; clone size: NA; J gene: TRBJ2-7; V gene: TRBV6-1; CDR3 protein: CASSADNYEQYF; CDR3 DNA: TGTGCCAGCAGTGCAGACAACTACGAGCAGTACTTC
D gene: NA; clone size: NA; J gene: TRBJ2-4; V gene: TRBV4-1; CDR3 protein: CASSPLRGTSGNIQYF; CDR3 DNA: TGCGCCAGCAGCCCCCTAAGGGGGACCTCCGGAAACATTCAGTACTTC
D gene: TRBD2; clone size: many; J gene: TRBJ2-1; V gene: TRBV10-1; CDR3 protein: CASTDTSGENNEQFF; CDR3 DNA: TGCGCCAGCACCGATACTAGCGGGGAAAACAATGAGCAGTTCTTC
D gene: TRBD2; clone size: few; J gene: TRBJ2-3; V gene: TRBV29-1; CDR3 protein: CSGRLAGAADTQYF; CDR3 DNA: TGCAGCGGAAGACTAGCGGGAGCGGCAGATACGCAGTATTTT
D gene: NA; clone size: NA; J gene: TRBJ1-1; V gene: TRBV7-6; CDR3 protein: CASSLEGTQVGAFF; CDR3 DNA: TGTGCCAGCAGCTTAGAAGGGACCCAAGTAGGAGCTTTCTTT
D gene: TRBD2; clone size: few; J gene: TRBJ2-1; V gene: TRBV18; CDR3 protein: CASSPPLLAATGHNEQFF; CDR3 DNA: TGTGCCAGCTCACCGCCCCTTCTAGCGGCCACAGGCCACAATGAGCAGTTCTTC